The 14 T cell receptor beta chains below all came from one sample that was sequenced in a study of blood T cells in healthy people across ages. PCR was performed a second time for about 7 to 12 cycles using a sample-barcoded 5' primer and a J-beta primer mix. TCRdb reanalysed the 5' RACE reads using MiXCR and keeps one entry per CDR3 protein. Of about 840,000 distinct CDR3 sequences listed, 25% to 30% are singletons. These data are also associated with another study on T cells of mothers and their children.

Sequencing used blood. Receptors originate from a woman aged 40 to 50 in good health.

Comment on this clonotype: With a much larger clone just one base away, this may be a read error. The chain has TRBV29-1 and TRBJ2-1; D ambiguous. The ends were cut back, 7 bases at V and 9 bases at J, with 13 bases in the middle. The CDR3 is made up of 11 amino acids. The germline gives CDR1 SQVTM, CDR2 ANQGSEA. CDR3 in amino acids: CSAVLTGEQFF. In DNA, the CDR3 is TGCAGCGCTGTATTAACGGGTGAGCAGTTCTTC.

The J gene is TRBJ2-3, the V gene TRBV11-2, with no clear D. Germline CDR1 is SGHAT and CDR2 is FQNNGV. The CDR3 has 13 residues. Trimming shortened V by 0 bases and J by 4 bases, and 5 bases separated the two germline ends. The CDR3 is CASSLDWSDTQYF. The CDR3 bases are TGTGCCAGCAGCTTAGATTGGTCAGATACGCAGTATTTT.

The V and J genes are TRBV29-1 and TRBJ2-1; 14 nucleotides align to TRBD2. V trimming: 0 bases; J trimming: 10 bases; junction bases outside the gene matches: 5. Germline V gene sequence: CDR1 SQVTM, CDR2 ANQGSEA. The CDR3 covers 15 residues. The CDR3 is CSVEEGLAGVGEQFF. CDR3 coding DNA: TGCAGCGTTGAAGAGGGACTAGCGGGAGTGGGCGAGCAGTTCTTC.

This clonotype was counted many times. The rearrangement uses TRBV28 and TRBJ2-5, with TRBD2 as a possible D gene (6 bases). The CDR3 extends over 14 amino acids. Germline V gives CDR1 MDHEN, CDR2 SYDVKM. V lost 5 bases to trimming and J lost 5 bases, with 15 bases between them. The CDR3 is CASSPHGGAETQYF. The CDR3 coding sequence is TGTGCCAGCAGTCCCCACGGAGGGGCGGAGACCCAGTACTTC.

This clonotype was detected only once. It may be a read error: a sequence one base away is much more abundant. The genes are TRBV7-3 and TRBJ2-1, with TRBD1 matching over 7 bases. V dropped 5 bases and J dropped 13; count of bases not matched to a gene: 14. Germline V CDR1 and CDR2: SGHTA, FQGTGA. The CDR3 covers 14 residues. In DNA form, the CDR3 reads TGTGCCAGCAGCCAAGGCACAGGGGAAGGGACCCAGTTCTTC. It yields the protein CASSQGTGEGTQFF.

The rearrangement uses TRBV10-3 and TRBJ1-1; no reliable D call. The CDR3 runs 15 residues. The germline V and J ends were trimmed by 6 bases and 0 bases, with 14 bases remaining between them. From germline, CDR1 is ENHRY and CDR2 SYGVKD. The CDR3 is CAISRTWELNTEAFF. For the CDR3, the DNA is TGTGCCATCAGCCGTACATGGGAATTGAACACTGAAGCTTTCTTT.

The rearrangement joins TRBV7-2 to TRBJ2-7; 7 bases match TRBD2. Germline values: CDR1 SGHTA, CDR2 FQGNSA. V lost 4 bases to trimming and J lost 2 bases; unmatched junction nucleotides: 5. This CDR3 contains 14 residues. The CDR3 nucleotides read TGTGCCAGCAGCTGGGGGGGGAGAACCTACGAGCAGTACTTC. Translation gives CASSWGGRTYEQYF.

This chain connects TRBV7-8 to TRBJ2-1; a possible D gene is TRBD1 (5 bases). Germline lookup yields CDR1 SGHVS and CDR2 FQNEAQ. CDR3 length: 14 residues. Trimming removed 5 bases from V and 10 bases from J, with 18 bases in between. The CDR3 protein is CASSPLTVSYEQFF. The DNA for the CDR3 is TGTGCCAGCAGCCCCCTGACAGTCTCCTACGAGCAGTTCTTC.

This clonotype has just a few counts. V gene TRBV19 combines with J gene TRBJ1-5, with 9 bases aligning to TRBD1. CDR1 is LNHDA, CDR2 SQIVND, per germline (reference sequence). The CDR3 has 14 residues. V lost 6 bases and J lost 6; bases outside the gene matches: 6. The CDR3 spells CASRWTGAGQPQHF. CDR3 in DNA: TGTGCCAGTAGATGGACAGGGGCAGGTCAGCCCCAGCATTTT.

This rearrangement joins TRBV4-3 to TRBJ2-5; TRBD2 matches at 7 bases. The CDR3 totals 16 residues. Germline CDR1 is LGHNA and CDR2 is YSLEER. V lost 3 bases to trimming and J lost 1 base; unmatched junction nucleotides: 8. The CDR3 sequence is CASSQNSWGGQETQYF. The CDR3 DNA reads as TGCGCCAGCAGCCAGAACTCTTGGGGGGGCCAAGAGACCCAGTACTTC.

This clonotype was observed many times. The rearrangement joins TRBV5-1 to TRBJ1-4, with D hard to call. The V end was cut by 0 bases, the J end by 2 bases, with 11 bases between. Per the germline V gene, CDR1 is SGHRS and CDR2 is YFSETQ. The CDR3 length is 16 residues. The CDR3 DNA reads TGCGCCAGCAGCTTGGATGGGAAAGGGACTAATGAAAAACTGTTTTTT. This codes for CASSLDGKGTNEKLFF. Drawing the rest from reference TRBV5-1 and TRBJ1-4, the complete variable domain is KAGVTQTPRYLIKTRGQQVTLSCSPISGHRSVSWYQQTPGQGLQFLFEYFSETQRNKGNFPGRFSGRQFSNSRSEMNVSTLELGDSALYLCASSLDGKGTNEKLFFGSGTQLSVL.

The rearrangement joins TRBV7-2 to TRBJ2-4; TRBD2 is a possible D gene (6 bases). The J call may be in error: the DNA end matches TRBJ2-5 better. The CDR3 has 14 amino acids. The germline V gene has CDR1 SGHTA and CDR2 FQGNSA. CDR3 region: CASSDGGIQETQYF. The CDR3 nucleotides read TGTGCCAGCAGTGACGGAGGGATACAAGAGACCCAGTACTTC.

This clonotype was counted at least ten times. The chain carries TRBV4-3 and TRBJ1-2; maybe TRBD1 (5 bases). Trimming pared 0 bases from V and 2 bases from J, leaving 10 bases between. Germline V gene data show CDR1 as LGHNA and CDR2 as YSLEER. This CDR3 spans 15 amino acids. The CDR3 DNA sequence: TGCGCCAGCAGCCAAGATCTGGGGCTCAACTATGGCTACACCTTC. It yields the protein CASSQDLGLNYGYTF.

This clonotype was counted ten times or more. The chain employs TRBV6-6 and TRBJ2-7; D might be TRBD2 (5 bases). This CDR3 spans 14 amino acids. V lost 3 bases, J lost 2 bases, and 11 bases lay in between. Germline V CDR1 and CDR2: MNHNY, SVGAGI (reference sequence). The CDR3 sequence is CASSYRGQTYEQYF. CDR3 nucleotides: TGTGCCAGCAGTTATCGGGGTCAAACCTACGAGCAGTACTTC.